The 26 T cell receptor beta chains reported below all come from one sample, sequenced in a study of Ad26.COV2.S vaccination and SARS-CoV-2 variants. Indicated treatment: 15 to 20 received Ad26.COV2.S at low or high dose, single or two shots; about five received placebo; per-sample allocation not given. Samples came from day 63 after the first vaccine or placebo injection. Assay used: immunoSEQ multiplex PCR; TCRdb lists only in-frame clones, some missing. The profile shows some 320,000 clones, about 85% of them singletons. Sample: peripheral blood, taken in a trial of Ad26.COV2.S vaccine versus placebo. These TCRs come from a person between 18 and 65 years old who received the Ad26.COV2.S COVID-19 vaccine or a placebo.

V usage is TRBV7-2 and J usage is TRBJ2-7; 15 nucleotides align to TRBD2. Per germline, CDR1 SGHTA and CDR2 FQGNSA. CDR3 size: 17 residues. Unmatched junction bases numbered 5, after V lost 4 bases and J lost 1 base. The CDR3 loop reads CASSSWTSGGASYEQYF. The CDR3 DNA reads as TGTGCCAGCAGCTCATGGACTAGCGGGGGGGCTTCCTACGAGCAGTACTTC.

This clone was counted once. This chain connects TRBV11-2 to TRBJ2-1; 8 bases line up with TRBD1. The length of the CDR3 is 15 residues. Germline V CDR1 and CDR2: SGHAT, FQNNGV. V was clipped by 3 bases and J by 0 bases; unmatched bases: 1. The CDR3 is CASSFDRGSYNEQFF. The CDR3 region has the DNA TGTGCCAGCAGCTTTGACAGGGGCTCCTACAATGAGCAGTTCTTC.

The V and J genes are TRBV5-1 and TRBJ2-7; 7 bases fit TRBD1. Germline V CDR1 and CDR2: SGHRS, YFSETQ. The V gene end was trimmed by 0 bases and the J gene end by 6 bases; junction bases not matched to a gene: 3. CDR3 length: 13 residues. CDR3 protein: CASSLGTGSEQYF. The DNA for the CDR3 is TGCGCCAGCAGCTTGGGGACAGGTTCCGAGCAGTACTTC.

The genes are TRBV6-6 and TRBJ2-2, with TRBD1 as a possible D gene (6 bases). Trimming pared 6 bases from V and 0 bases from J, leaving 11 bases between. The CDR3 has 15 residues. Per germline, CDR1 MNHNY and CDR2 SVGAGI (reference sequence). The CDR3 DNA follows: TGTGCCAGCAGGCCGGGACATTCGAACACCGGGGAGCTGTTTTTT. This gives the protein CASRPGHSNTGELFF.

This clone was observed a handful of times. The chain joins TRBV19 to TRBJ1-4; 7 nucleotides agree with TRBD1. This CDR3 has 15 residues. V was clipped by 7 bases and J by 11 bases; unmatched bases: 16. Germline values: CDR1 LNHDA, CDR2 SQIVND (reference sequence). The DNA for the CDR3 is TGTGCCAGTACCGATATAAGGGGGCAGAGGAGTAAACTGTTTTTT. It yields the protein CASTDIRGQRSKLFF.

The J gene is TRBJ2-7, the V gene TRBV3-1 (or the pseudogene TRBV3-2); no clear D gene. Germline loops: CDR1 LGHDT, CDR2 YNNKEL (reference sequence). The CDR3 is 13 amino acids. The V end was cut by 4 bases, the J end by 5 bases, with 12 bases between. CDR3 nucleotides: TGTGCCAGCAGCCGAGACCCCAAAGACGAGCAGTACTTC. Protein product: CASSRDPKDEQYF.

The genes are TRBV25-1 and TRBJ2-3, with 7 bases matching TRBD1. This CDR3 spans 13 amino acids. From germline, CDR1 is MGHDK and CDR2 SYGVNS. V shed 3 bases and J 9 bases; nucleotides not matched to a gene: 6. Written as DNA, the CDR3 is TGTGCCAGCAGTGACAGGGACAGAGGCACGCAGTATTTT. Residues: CASSDRDRGTQYF.

The chain combines TRBV19 with TRBJ2-7; no clear D gene. The CDR3 is 13 residues long. The V gene's germline CDR1 is LNHDA and CDR2 SQIVND (reference sequence). Deletions cut 2 bases from V and 4 bases from J, with 9 bases between. The DNA for the CDR3 is TGTGCCAGTAGTATACAGAATCAGTACGAGCAGTACTTC. Translation gives CASSIQNQYEQYF.

This rearrangement joins TRBV28 to TRBJ2-2; D is unclear. The germline V gene has CDR1 MDHEN and CDR2 SYDVKM. CDR3 length: 15 amino acids. V lost 2 bases to trimming and J lost 7 bases, with 14 bases between them. CDR3 loop: CASSLAADLGGELFF. In DNA form, the CDR3 reads TGTGCCAGCAGTTTAGCGGCGGACCTGGGCGGGGAGCTGTTTTTT.

This clone was seen once. The chain carries TRBV5-6 and TRBJ2-6; D is undetermined. The CDR3 consists of 16 residues. V gave up 5 bases and J gave up 4 bases, with 16 bases separating them. CDR1 and CDR2 from the germline V gene are SGHDT and YYEEEE. CDR3 loop: CASRFRVAAGANVLTF. The CDR3 DNA reads as TGTGCCAGCAGGTTCCGAGTGGCTGCGGGGGCCAACGTCCTGACTTTC. The full variable domain, rest sourced from reference TRBV5-6 and TRBJ2-6, is DAGVTQSPTHLIKTRGQQVTLRCSPKSGHDTVSWYQQALGQGPQFIFQYYEEEERQRGNFPDRFSGHQFPNYSSELNVNALLLGDSALYLCASRFRVAAGANVLTFGAGSRLTVL.

The CDR3 is CASKAGGPGNTGELFF. Written as DNA, the CDR3 is TGTGCCAGCAAAGCGGGGGGGCCGGGGAACACCGGGGAGCTGTTTTTT. This rearrangement joins TRBV3-1 (or the pseudogene TRBV3-2) to TRBJ2-2; the match to TRBD2 covers 10 bases. The CDR3 length is 16 residues. Germline CDR1 is LGHDT and CDR2 is YNNKEL (reference sequence). V shed 7 bases, J shed 1 base, and the junction held 6 bases outside the gene matches.

The chain uses TRBV28 and TRBJ1-1; tentative D call: TRBD1 (6 bases). This CDR3 has 17 residues. The ends were cut back, 5 bases at V and 6 bases at J, with 25 bases in the middle. CDR1 is MDHEN and CDR2 is SYDVKM in the germline V gene. In DNA form, the CDR3 reads TGTGCCAGCAGTGAGTCACGGGGGGGCGTTCGAGCCCCTGAAGCTTTCTTT. It yields the protein CASSESRGGVRAPEAFF.

This rearrangement joins TRBV4-1 to TRBJ2-5; D gene unclear. The CDR3 consists of 15 residues. The germline gives CDR1 MGHRA, CDR2 YSYEKL. V was clipped by 2 bases and J by 0 bases, with 10 bases between them. The CDR3 protein is CASSQLGRNQETQYF. The CDR3 coding sequence is TGCGCCAGCAGCCAACTTGGACGGAACCAAGAGACCCAGTACTTC.

The chain uses TRBV10-3 and TRBJ1-3; D not certain. The germline gives CDR1 ENHRY, CDR2 SYGVKD. The length of the CDR3 is 12 residues. V dropped 4 bases and J dropped 10 bases, with 11 bases sitting between them. This chain's CDR3 is CAISGSNETIYF. Written as DNA, the CDR3 is TGTGCCATCAGTGGGTCCAACGAGACCATATATTTT.

The chain combines TRBV6-6 with TRBJ1-4, with D unresolved. Trimming removed 2 bases at V and 14 bases at J, with 12 bases between. Looked up from germline, CDR1 is MNHNY and CDR2 is SVGAGI (reference sequence). The CDR3 covers 12 residues. The CDR3 DNA sequence: TGTGCCAGCAGTTACATGAGGGTGCAGCTGTTTTTT. This gives the protein CASSYMRVQLFF.

The genes are TRBV9 and TRBJ2-7; 7 nucleotides line up with TRBD2. V lost 3 bases to trimming and J lost 2 bases; unmatched junction nucleotides: 8. The CDR3 runs 15 residues. Germline lookup yields CDR1 SGDLS and CDR2 YYNGEE. CDR3 nucleotides: TGTGCCAGCAGCGCCGTAGCGGGCCCAGCCTACGAGCAGTACTTC. Amino acid sequence: CASSAVAGPAYEQYF.

V and J are TRBV7-2 and TRBJ2-5; D not resolved. Trimming left V 1 base short and J 1 base short, with 13 bases between. There are 16 residues in the CDR3. Germline V lookup: CDR1 SGHTA, CDR2 FQGNSA. CDR3 sequence: CASSLGAQPSQETQYF. The CDR3 DNA reads as TGTGCCAGCAGCTTAGGCGCCCAGCCTTCCCAAGAGACCCAGTACTTC. The variable domain in full, completed from reference TRBV7-2 and TRBJ2-5, reads GAGVSQSPSNKVTEKGKDVELRCDPISGHTALYWYRQSLGQGLEFLIYFQGNSAPDKSGLPSDRFSAERTGGSVSTLTIQRTQQEDSAVYLCASSLGAQPSQETQYFGPGTRLLVL.

Comments on this clone: Other DNA variants within this sample encode the same CDR3. CDR3 loop: CASSPQGESGNTIYF. The CDR3 DNA reads TGTGCCAGCTCACCACAGGGGGAATCAGGAAACACCATATATTTT. This chain connects TRBV18 to TRBJ1-3; tentatively, D is TRBD1 (6 bases). The V end was cut by 1 base, the J end by 4 bases, with 11 bases between. Looked up from germline, CDR1 is KGHSH and CDR2 is LQKENI. The CDR3 loop spans 15 amino acids. Together with reference TRBV18 and TRBJ1-3, the CDR3 gives the full variable domain: NAGVMQNPRHLVRRRGQEARLRCSPMKGHSHVYWYRQLPEEGLKFMVYLQKENIIDESGMPKERFSAEFPKEGPSILRIQQVVRGDSAAYFCASSPQGESGNTIYFGEGSWLTVV.

The gene calls are TRBV29-1 and TRBJ1-3; D gene unclear. The CDR3 extends over 15 amino acids. V lost 4 bases and J lost 1, with 14 bases in between. CDR1 is SQVTM and CDR2 is ANQGSEA in the germline V gene. Here the CDR3 DNA reads TGCAGCGTTGTTGCAGGAACCACTTCTGGAAACACCATATATTTT. Amino acid sequence: CSVVAGTTSGNTIYF.

The chain joins TRBV28 to TRBJ1-2; D uncertain. The CDR3 contains 12 residues. The V gene's germline CDR1 is MDHEN and CDR2 SYDVKM. V was pared by 5 bases and J by 7 bases, with 11 bases between. For the CDR3, the DNA is TGTGCCAGCAGTCTTATGAGGGCTGGCTACACCTTC. Its protein product is CASSLMRAGYTF.

V usage is TRBV7-2 and J usage is TRBJ2-5; D ambiguous. Germline CDR1 SGHTA, CDR2 FQGNSA. Trimming took 5 bases from V and 9 from J, leaving 13 bases between them. CDR3 size: 12 residues. The CDR3 DNA follows: TGTGCCAGCAGCCGTACTCTTTCCCCCCAGTACTTC. Its translation is CASSRTLSPQYF.

The chain links TRBV30 to TRBJ1-5, with a weak D call TRBD1 (6 bases). Germline lookup yields CDR1 GTSNPN and CDR2 SVGIG (reference sequence). The CDR3 is 13 amino acids. Trimming shortened V by 2 bases and J by 5 bases, and 10 bases separated the two germline ends. The CDR3 loop reads CAWSTGSDQPQHF. CDR3 bases: TGTGCCTGGAGTACAGGGTCGGATCAGCCCCAGCATTTT.

The V and J genes are TRBV12-3 or TRBV12-4 and TRBJ1-5; possible D gene TRBD1, 5 bases. V lost 10 bases to trimming and J lost 3 bases, with 13 bases between them. The CDR3 spans 13 residues. The CDR3 sequence is CATMGGNNQPQHF. In DNA form, the CDR3 reads TGTGCCACCATGGGGGGAAACAATCAGCCCCAGCATTTT.

Only one count was recorded for this clone. This chain uses TRBV27 with TRBJ1-2; D might be TRBD1 (6 bases). Germline V gene lookup returns CDR1 MNHEY and CDR2 SMNVEV (reference sequence). CDR3 length: 14 amino acids. Trimming stripped 1 base from V and 3 bases from J, with 9 bases between. CDR3: CASSLYRDYYGYTF. DNA for the CDR3: TGTGCCAGCAGTTTATACAGGGATTACTATGGCTACACCTTC.

This clone was observed a handful of times. The chain is built from TRBV4-1 and TRBJ2-5; TRBD2 matches at 9 bases. The CDR3 contains 20 residues. CDR1 and CDR2 from the germline V gene are MGHRA and YSYEKL. V lost 3 bases to trimming and J lost 4 bases; unmatched junction nucleotides: 21. CDR3 DNA sequence: TGCGCCAGCAGCCAGCTAGTCCGAAGGGACCGGGCGGGGGGGTTAGAGACCCAGTACTTC. This codes for CASSQLVRRDRAGGLETQYF.

The V and J genes are TRBV2 and TRBJ2-7; D might be TRBD2 (6 bases). CDR1 SNHLY and CDR2 FYNNEI come from the germline V gene. This CDR3 has 16 residues. Trimming cost V 6 bases and J 7 bases, with 25 bases left between them. In nucleotides, the CDR3 is TGTGCCAGCAGGAGATCCGGGACTTCCAGAATGAGTGAGCAGTACTTC. This sequence encodes CASRRSGTSRMSEQYF.